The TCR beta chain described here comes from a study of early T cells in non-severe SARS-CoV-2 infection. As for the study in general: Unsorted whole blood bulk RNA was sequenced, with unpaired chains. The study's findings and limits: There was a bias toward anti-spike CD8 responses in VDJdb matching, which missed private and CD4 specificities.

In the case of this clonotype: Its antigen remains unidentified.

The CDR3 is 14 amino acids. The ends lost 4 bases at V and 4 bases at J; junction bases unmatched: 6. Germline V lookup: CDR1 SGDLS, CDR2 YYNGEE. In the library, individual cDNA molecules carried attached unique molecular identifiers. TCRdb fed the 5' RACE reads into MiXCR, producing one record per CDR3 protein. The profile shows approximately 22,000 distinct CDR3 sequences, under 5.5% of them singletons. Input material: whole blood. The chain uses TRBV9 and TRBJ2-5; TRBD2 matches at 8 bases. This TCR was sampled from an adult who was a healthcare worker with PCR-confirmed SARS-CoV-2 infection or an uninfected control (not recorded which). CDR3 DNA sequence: TGTGCCAGCAGCCCAGGGCTAGCGGGAGAGACCCAGTACTTC. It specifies CASSPGLAGETQYF.